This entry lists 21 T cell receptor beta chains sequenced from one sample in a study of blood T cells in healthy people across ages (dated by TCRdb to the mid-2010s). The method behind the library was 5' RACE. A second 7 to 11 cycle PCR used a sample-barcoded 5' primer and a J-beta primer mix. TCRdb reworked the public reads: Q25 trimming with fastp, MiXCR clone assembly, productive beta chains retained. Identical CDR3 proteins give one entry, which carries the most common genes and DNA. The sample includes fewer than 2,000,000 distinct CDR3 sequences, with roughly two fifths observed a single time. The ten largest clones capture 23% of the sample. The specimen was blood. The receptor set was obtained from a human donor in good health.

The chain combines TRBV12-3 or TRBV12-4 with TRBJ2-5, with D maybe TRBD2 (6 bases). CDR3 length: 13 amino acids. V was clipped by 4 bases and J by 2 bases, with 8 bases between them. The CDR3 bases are TGTGCCAGCAGTTGGACTACACAAGAGACCCAGTACTTC. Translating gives CASSWTTQETQYF.

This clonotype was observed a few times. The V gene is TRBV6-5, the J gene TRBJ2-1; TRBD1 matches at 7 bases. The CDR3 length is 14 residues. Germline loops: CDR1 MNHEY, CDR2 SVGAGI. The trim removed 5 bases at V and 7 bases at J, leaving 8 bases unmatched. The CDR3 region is CASSRQGFTNEQFF. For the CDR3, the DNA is TGTGCCAGCAGTCGACAGGGTTTTACGAATGAGCAGTTCTTC.

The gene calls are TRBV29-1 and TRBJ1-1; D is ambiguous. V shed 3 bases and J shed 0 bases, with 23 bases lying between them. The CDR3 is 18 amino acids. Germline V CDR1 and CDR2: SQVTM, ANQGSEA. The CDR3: CSVDLGSWTEVMNTEAFF. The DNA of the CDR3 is TGCAGCGTTGACTTAGGGTCTTGGACCGAGGTTATGAACACTGAAGCTTTCTTT.

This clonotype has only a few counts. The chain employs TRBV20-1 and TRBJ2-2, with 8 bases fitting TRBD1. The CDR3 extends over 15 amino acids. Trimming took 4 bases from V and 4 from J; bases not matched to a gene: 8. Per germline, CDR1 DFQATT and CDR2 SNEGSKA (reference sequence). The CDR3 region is CSATRQGLGTGELFF. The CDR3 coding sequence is TGCAGTGCTACCCGACAGGGGTTAGGCACCGGGGAGCTGTTTTTT.

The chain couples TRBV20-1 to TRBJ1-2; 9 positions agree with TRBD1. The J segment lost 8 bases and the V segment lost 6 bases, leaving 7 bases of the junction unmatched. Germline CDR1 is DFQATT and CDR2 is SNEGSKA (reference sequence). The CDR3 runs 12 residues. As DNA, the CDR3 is TGCAGTGCCCGGGACAGGGTGAGCGGCTACACCTTC. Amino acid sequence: CSARDRVSGYTF.

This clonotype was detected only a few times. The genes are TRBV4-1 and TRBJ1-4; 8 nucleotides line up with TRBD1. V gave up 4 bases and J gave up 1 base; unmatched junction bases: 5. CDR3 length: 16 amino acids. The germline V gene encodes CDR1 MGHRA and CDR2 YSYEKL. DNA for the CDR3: TGCGCCAGCAGCCTCGGACAGGGTGGAACTAATGAAAAACTGTTTTTT. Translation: CASSLGQGGTNEKLFF.

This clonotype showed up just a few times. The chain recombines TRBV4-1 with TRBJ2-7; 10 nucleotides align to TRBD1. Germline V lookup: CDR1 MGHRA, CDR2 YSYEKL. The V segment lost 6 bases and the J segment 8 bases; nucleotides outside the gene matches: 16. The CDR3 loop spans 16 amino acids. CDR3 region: CASSRLTPGQGMKQYF. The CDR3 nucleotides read TGCGCCAGCAGTCGACTTACACCGGGACAGGGGATGAAGCAGTACTTC.

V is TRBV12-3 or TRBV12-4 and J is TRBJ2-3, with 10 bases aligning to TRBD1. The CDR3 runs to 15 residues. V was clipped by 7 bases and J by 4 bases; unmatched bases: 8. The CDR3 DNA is TGTGCCAGCAATCCCCGGGACAGGGGTGCAGATACGCAGTATTTT. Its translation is CASNPRDRGADTQYF.

The CDR3 sequence: CASSSSGQGALGYTF. In DNA, the CDR3 is TGTGCCAGCAGCTCTTCGGGACAGGGGGCGCTTGGCTACACCTTC. This rearrangement joins TRBV7-9 to TRBJ1-2, with TRBD1 matching over 12 bases. The junction had 7 bases not matched to a gene; V was cut back by 4 bases and J by 7 bases. The V gene's germline CDR1 is SEHNR and CDR2 FQNEAQ (reference sequence). The CDR3 extends over 15 amino acids.

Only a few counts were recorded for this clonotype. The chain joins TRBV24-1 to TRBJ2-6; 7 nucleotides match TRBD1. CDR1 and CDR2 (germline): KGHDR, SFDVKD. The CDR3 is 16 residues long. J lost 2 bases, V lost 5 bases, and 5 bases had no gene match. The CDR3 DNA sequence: TGTGCCACCAGTGCGACAGGGTTTACTGGGGCCAACGTCCTGACTTTC. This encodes CATSATGFTGANVLTF.

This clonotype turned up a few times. The CDR3 region is CASSLGGNPQHF. Written as DNA, the CDR3 is TGTGCCAGCAGCTTGGGGGGGAATCCCCAGCATTTT. This rearrangement joins TRBV5-5 to TRBJ1-5, with a tentative D call TRBD1 (5 bases). This CDR3 comprises 12 residues. Trimming pared 0 bases from V and 10 bases from J, leaving 8 bases between. In germline, CDR1 is SGHKS, CDR2 YYEKEE (reference sequence).

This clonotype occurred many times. DNA of the CDR3: TGTGCCAGCAGTCCTCGTGGGGGGGGGTACAATGAGCAGTTCTTC. This encodes CASSPRGGGYNEQFF. The chain couples TRBV6-5 to TRBJ2-1; 7 nucleotides agree with TRBD2. The CDR3 totals 15 residues. Germline CDR1 is MNHEY and CDR2 is SVGAGI. V was pared by 5 bases and J by 4 bases, with 8 bases of the junction left unmatched.

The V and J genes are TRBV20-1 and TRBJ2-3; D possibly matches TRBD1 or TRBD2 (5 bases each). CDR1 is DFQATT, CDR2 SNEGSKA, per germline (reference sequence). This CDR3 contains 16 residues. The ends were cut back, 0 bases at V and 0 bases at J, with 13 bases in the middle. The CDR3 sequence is CSARDLAQGSTDTQYF. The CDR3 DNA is TGCAGTGCTAGAGACCTAGCCCAGGGCAGCACAGATACGCAGTATTTT.

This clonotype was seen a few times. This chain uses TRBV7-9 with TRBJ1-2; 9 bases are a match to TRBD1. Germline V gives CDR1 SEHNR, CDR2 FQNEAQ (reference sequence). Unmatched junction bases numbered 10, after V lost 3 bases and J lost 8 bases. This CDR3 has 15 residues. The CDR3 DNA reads TGTGCCAGCAGCTTCTACAGGGGGCATAATGGGGGCTACACCTTC. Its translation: CASSFYRGHNGGYTF.

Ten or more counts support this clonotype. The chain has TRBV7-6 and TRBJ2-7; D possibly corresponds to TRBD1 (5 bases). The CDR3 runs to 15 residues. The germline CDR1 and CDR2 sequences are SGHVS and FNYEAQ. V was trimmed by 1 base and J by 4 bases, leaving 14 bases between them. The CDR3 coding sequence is TGTGCCAGCAGCTTAGAGGAAGGACACTCATACGAGCAGTACTTC. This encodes CASSLEEGHSYEQYF. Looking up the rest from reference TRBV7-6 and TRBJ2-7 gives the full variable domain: GAGVSQSPRYKVTKRGQDVALRCDPISGHVSLYWYRQALGQGPEFLTYFNYEAQQDKSGLPNDRFSAERPEGSISTLTIQRTEQRDSAMYRCASSLEEGHSYEQYFGPGTRLTVT.

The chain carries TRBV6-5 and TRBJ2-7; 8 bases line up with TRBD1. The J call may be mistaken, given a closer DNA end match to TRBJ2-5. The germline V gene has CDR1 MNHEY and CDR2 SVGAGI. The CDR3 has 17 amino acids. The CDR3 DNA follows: TGTGCCAGCAGTTACTTAGGAGCAGGGGGCGAGGAAGAGACCCAGTACTTC. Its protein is CASSYLGAGGEEETQYF.

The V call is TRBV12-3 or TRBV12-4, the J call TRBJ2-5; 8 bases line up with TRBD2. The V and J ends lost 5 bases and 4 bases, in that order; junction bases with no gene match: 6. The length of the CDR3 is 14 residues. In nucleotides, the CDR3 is TGTGCCAGCAGTAGCGGGGGTGAACTAGAGACCCAGTACTTC. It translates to CASSSGGELETQYF.

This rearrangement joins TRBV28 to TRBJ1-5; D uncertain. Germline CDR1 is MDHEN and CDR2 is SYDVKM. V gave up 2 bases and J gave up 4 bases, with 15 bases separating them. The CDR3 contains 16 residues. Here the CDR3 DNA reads TGTGCCAGCAGTTTAACAGCCTTCACAAGAAATCAGCCCCAGCATTTT. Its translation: CASSLTAFTRNQPQHF.

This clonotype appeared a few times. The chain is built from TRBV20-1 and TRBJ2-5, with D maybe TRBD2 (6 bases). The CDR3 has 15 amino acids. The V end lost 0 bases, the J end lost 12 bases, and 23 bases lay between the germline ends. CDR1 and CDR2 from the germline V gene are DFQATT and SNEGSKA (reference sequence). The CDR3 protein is CSARDARDFGGDEYF. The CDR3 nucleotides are TGCAGTGCTAGAGATGCGCGGGACTTTGGTGGTGACGAGTACTTC.

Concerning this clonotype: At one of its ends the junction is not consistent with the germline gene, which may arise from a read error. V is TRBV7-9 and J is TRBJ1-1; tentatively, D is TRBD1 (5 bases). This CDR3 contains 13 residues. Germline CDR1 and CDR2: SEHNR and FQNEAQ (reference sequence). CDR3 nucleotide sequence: TGTGCCAGCAGCTTAGGCTCGGTTGCCGGGGCTTTGTTT. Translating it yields CASSLGSVAGALF.

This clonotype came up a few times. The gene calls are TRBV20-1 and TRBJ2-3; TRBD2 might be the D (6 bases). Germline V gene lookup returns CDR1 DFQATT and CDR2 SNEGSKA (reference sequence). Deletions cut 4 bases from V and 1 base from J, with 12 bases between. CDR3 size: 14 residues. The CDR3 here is CSAISRLGTDTQYF. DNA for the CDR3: TGCAGTGCTATTTCCAGACTAGGCACAGATACGCAGTATTTT.